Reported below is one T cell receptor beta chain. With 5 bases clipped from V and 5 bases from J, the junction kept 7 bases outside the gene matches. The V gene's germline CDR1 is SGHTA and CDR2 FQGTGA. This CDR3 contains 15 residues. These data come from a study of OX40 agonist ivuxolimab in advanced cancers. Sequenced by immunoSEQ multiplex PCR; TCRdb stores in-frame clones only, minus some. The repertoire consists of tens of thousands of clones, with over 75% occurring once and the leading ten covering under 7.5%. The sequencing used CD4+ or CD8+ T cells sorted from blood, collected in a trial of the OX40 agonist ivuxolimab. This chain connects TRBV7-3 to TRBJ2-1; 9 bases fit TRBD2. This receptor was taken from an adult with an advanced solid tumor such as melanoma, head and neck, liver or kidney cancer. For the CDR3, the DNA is TGTGCCAGCAGCGTAGGACTAGCGCAGGACAATGAGCAGTTCTTC. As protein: CASSVGLAQDNEQFF. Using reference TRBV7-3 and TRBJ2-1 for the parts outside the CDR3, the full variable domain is GAGVSQTPSNKVTEKGKYVELRCDPISGHTALYWYRQSLGQGPEFLIYFQGTGAADDSGLPNDRFFAVRPEGSVSTLKIQRTERGDSAVYLCASSVGLAQDNEQFFGPGTRLTVL.